These 25 T cell receptor beta chains came from one sample sequenced in a study of blood T cells in healthy people across ages. Combining a sample-barcoded 5' primer with a J-beta primer mix, a second PCR ran for roughly 7 to 12 cycles. Each CDR3 protein is one row after TCRdb ran MiXCR on the 5' RACE reads. This sample has around 940,000 distinct CDR3 sequences, with 45% to 60% found just once. The source material was blood. These receptors came from an older woman in good health.

As regards this clonotype: Its ends do not fully match the called genes, so a read error is possible. The CDR3 coding sequence is TGTGCTAGTAGGGCCCAGGGTCAGCCCCAGCATTTT. Translating gives CASRAQGQPQHF. This sequence joins TRBV19 and TRBJ1-5; D possibly corresponds to TRBD1 (5 bases). Looked up from germline, CDR1 is LNHDA and CDR2 is SQIVND (reference sequence). CDR3 length equals 12 residues.

This rearrangement joins TRBV2 to TRBJ1-2; tentative D call: TRBD1 (5 bases). This CDR3 is 15 amino acids long. V shed 6 bases and J shed 1 base, with 15 bases lying between them. Germline V gene sequence: CDR1 SNHLY, CDR2 FYNNEI. The CDR3 loop reads CASRDSGTGNYGYTF. DNA for the CDR3: TGTGCCAGCAGGGACTCCGGGACGGGTAACTATGGCTACACCTTC.

This clonotype was counted only a few times. J is TRBJ2-7 and V is TRBV7-9; 8 positions match TRBD2. CDR3 length: 17 residues. Trimming took 1 base from V and 0 from J; bases not matched to a gene: 8. Germline CDR1 is SEHNR and CDR2 is FQNEAQ (reference sequence). The DNA of the CDR3 is TGTGCCAGCAGCTTAGGGACCACGGGGGGGAGCTCCTACGAGCAGTACTTC. Amino acid sequence: CASSLGTTGGSSYEQYF.

The gene calls are TRBV12-3 or TRBV12-4 and TRBJ2-5; 7 bases line up with TRBD2. V lost 3 bases to trimming and J lost 0 bases; unmatched junction nucleotides: 4. This CDR3 contains 15 residues. DNA for the CDR3: TGTGCCAGCAGTTTTAGGGAGGGGTACCAAGAGACCCAGTACTTC. Its translation is CASSFREGYQETQYF.

The V and J genes are TRBV5-6 and TRBJ2-4; no firm D call. Germline CDR1 is SGHDT and CDR2 is YYEEEE. The CDR3 covers 14 residues. V was cut by 0 bases and J by 5 bases, with 9 bases left in between. CDR3 sequence: CASSLGILQNIQYF. The CDR3 DNA reads as TGTGCCAGCAGCTTGGGCATCCTGCAAAACATTCAGTACTTC.

The J gene is TRBJ1-2, the V gene TRBV4-1, with D uncertain. The CDR3 is 13 residues long. Germline V CDR1 and CDR2: MGHRA, YSYEKL. Trimming removed 1 base at V and 6 bases at J, with 9 bases between. For the CDR3, the DNA is TGCGCCAGCAGCCAAGTTAATACCAATGGCTACACCTTC. Translation: CASSQVNTNGYTF.

The table lists this clonotype with a few counts. The chain combines TRBV7-3 with TRBJ2-5; TRBD1 aligns across 7 bases. Near its end, the DNA agrees better with TRBJ2-7, so the J call may be wrong. CDR1 and CDR2 (germline): SGHTA, FQGTGA. The CDR3 is made up of 15 amino acids. CDR3 region: CASSPQGNILHEQYF. DNA of the CDR3: TGTGCCAGCAGCCCACAGGGGAATATCCTCCACGAGCAGTACTTC.

This clonotype was seen only a few times. The chain couples TRBV27 to TRBJ2-3; D call uncertain. CDR1 and CDR2 from the germline V gene are MNHEY and SMNVEV (reference sequence). This CDR3 has 17 amino acids. V lost 3 bases and J lost 6, with 22 bases in between. The CDR3 DNA reads TGTGCCAGCAGTTTGCAGTTGTCGGTCCCAAACCAGGATACGCAGTATTTT. Its translation is CASSLQLSVPNQDTQYF.

CDR3 region: CASSLGQGKYNEQFF. As DNA, the CDR3 is TGTGCCAGCAGCTTAGGCCAGGGCAAGTACAATGAGCAGTTCTTC. The chain employs TRBV11-2 and TRBJ2-1; D might be TRBD1 (5 bases). V was shortened by 1 base and J by 4 bases, with 11 bases between the two germline ends. The CDR3 is 15 residues long. Per the germline V gene, CDR1 is SGHAT and CDR2 is FQNNGV.

There are a few counts of this clonotype. The J gene is TRBJ2-7, the V gene TRBV29-1, with 7 positions matching TRBD2. The CDR3 has 12 amino acids. Germline CDR1 SQVTM, CDR2 ANQGSEA. V gave up 4 bases and J gave up 5 bases; unmatched junction bases: 5. This chain's CDR3 is CSVGTSLDEQYF. CDR3 nucleotides: TGCAGCGTTGGGACTAGTCTGGACGAGCAGTACTTC.

The rearrangement links TRBV5-5 to TRBJ2-7; D may be TRBD1 (6 bases). CDR1 and CDR2 (germline): SGHKS, YYEKEE (reference sequence). The V gene lost 0 bases and the J gene lost 2 bases, with 15 bases spanning the gap. The CDR3 totals 16 residues. This CDR3 is CASSLGGGKWTYEQYF. CDR3 in DNA: TGTGCCAGCAGCTTGGGAGGGGGAAAATGGACCTACGAGCAGTACTTC.

V gene TRBV7-2 combines with J gene TRBJ2-3, with TRBD2 as a possible D gene (5 bases). The germline V gene encodes CDR1 SGHTA and CDR2 FQGNSA. Trimming took off 8 bases at V and 8 bases at J, with 14 bases between the two ends. The CDR3 is 12 amino acids. For the CDR3, the DNA is TGTGCCAGCCCGCCCCGGGAAGGTACGCAGTATTTT. It encodes CASPPREGTQYF.

The count of this clonotype is one. The gene calls are TRBV28 and TRBJ2-7; D is possibly TRBD2 (5 bases). CDR1 and CDR2 (germline): MDHEN, SYDVKM. The CDR3 is made up of 14 amino acids. Trimming left V 7 bases short and J 0 bases short, with 13 bases between. The CDR3 DNA reads as TGTGCCAGCAAAAGGACTGGAGACTCCTACGAGCAGTACTTC. Protein sequence: CASKRTGDSYEQYF.

The chain has TRBV11-2 and TRBJ1-2; TRBD1 matches at 8 bases. Germline V lookup: CDR1 SGHAT, CDR2 FQNNGV. Trimming at V came to 4 bases and at J to 6 bases, leaving 10 bases not matched to a gene. The CDR3 runs to 15 residues. The CDR3 nucleotides read TGTGCCAGCAGCTATGGAAGGACAGGGATGGATGGCTACACCTTC. Its translation is CASSYGRTGMDGYTF. The full variable domain, in which reference TRBV11-2 and TRBJ1-2 provide the parts outside the CDR3, is EAGVAQSPRYKIIEKRQSVAFWCNPISGHATLYWYQQILGQGPKLLIQFQNNGVVDDSQLPKDRFSAERLKGVDSTLKIQPAKLEDSAVYLCASSYGRTGMDGYTFGSGTRLTVV.

The chain uses TRBV20-1 and TRBJ1-4, with D possibly being TRBD1 (5 bases). This CDR3 contains 15 residues. V lost 1 base to trimming and J lost 10 bases, with 19 bases between them. The V gene's germline CDR1 is DFQATT and CDR2 SNEGSKA (reference sequence). The chain's CDR3 is CSARVSVGGGGKLFF. DNA of the CDR3: TGCAGTGCTAGAGTCTCAGTGGGGGGTGGGGGAAAACTGTTTTTT.

The gene calls are TRBV7-2 and TRBJ2-1; D tentatively fits TRBD1 or TRBD2 (5 bases each). The length of the CDR3 is 14 residues. V lost 5 bases, J lost 5 bases, and 13 bases lay in between. CDR1 and CDR2 from the germline V gene are SGHTA and FQGNSA. This CDR3 is CASSPPGTNNEQFF. CDR3 nucleotide sequence: TGTGCCAGCAGCCCCCCTGGGACGAACAATGAGCAGTTCTTC.

V is TRBV12-3 or TRBV12-4 and J is TRBJ1-1; the D gene is possibly TRBD1 (6 bases). There are 13 residues in the CDR3. Trimming took 6 bases from V and 6 from J, leaving 14 bases between them. CDR3: CASRDRRGPEAFF. The CDR3 bases are TGTGCCAGCAGAGACAGGAGGGGCCCTGAAGCTTTCTTT.

This rearrangement joins TRBV7-9 to TRBJ2-7; 8 bases map to TRBD2. V lost 5 bases and J lost 4; bases outside the gene matches: 4. Germline-derived CDR1 and CDR2 are SEHNR and FQNEAQ (reference sequence). The CDR3 runs 13 residues. CDR3 DNA: TGTGCCAGCAGCCGGGGGGGGGAATACGAGCAGTACTTC. Translating gives CASSRGGEYEQYF.

The V and J genes are TRBV28 and TRBJ2-5; TRBD2 is a possible D gene (5 bases). The closer fit of TRBJ2-7 to the DNA end suggests the J call may be wrong. Per the germline V gene, CDR1 is MDHEN and CDR2 is SYDVKM. CDR3 length equals 15 residues. The CDR3 sequence is CASSPPGKLGYEQYF. The CDR3, as DNA: TGTGCCAGCAGCCCGCCCGGGAAATTGGGCTACGAGCAGTACTTC.

The chain links TRBV14 to TRBJ2-1, with D unresolved. Germline assignment: CDR1 SGHDN and CDR2 FVKESK. The CDR3 covers 15 residues. Trimming left V 2 bases short and J 7 bases short, with 15 bases between. The CDR3 is CASSQQPVSSNEQFF. DNA for the CDR3: TGTGCCAGCAGCCAACAGCCAGTATCTTCAAATGAGCAGTTCTTC.

There are a few counts of this clonotype. This chain uses TRBV11-2 with TRBJ1-1; 7 bases fit TRBD1. The CDR3 is made up of 17 amino acids. Germline V gene lookup returns CDR1 SGHAT and CDR2 FQNNGV. Losses at the gene ends were 1 base for V and 1 base for J; bases not matched to a gene: 9. The chain's CDR3 is CASSLGPPDRPNTEAFF. CDR3 nucleotide sequence: TGTGCCAGCAGCTTAGGGCCCCCGGACAGGCCGAACACTGAAGCTTTCTTT.

This rearrangement joins TRBV3-1 to TRBJ1-5, with 7 nucleotides matching TRBD1. Germline V gene sequence: CDR1 LGHDT, CDR2 YNNKEL (reference sequence). V lost 1 base to trimming and J lost 6 bases; unmatched junction nucleotides: 3. CDR3 length: 14 residues. The CDR3 loop reads CASSQVGDSQPQHF. For the CDR3, the DNA is TGTGCCAGCAGCCAAGTAGGGGACAGTCAGCCCCAGCATTTT.

This clonotype was counted at least ten times. This sequence joins TRBV6-6 and TRBJ1-2; unclear D gene. Looked up from germline, CDR1 is MNHNY and CDR2 is SVGAGI (reference sequence). This CDR3 is 10 amino acids long. The V and J ends lost 6 bases and 2 bases respectively, with 1 base between them. The CDR3 sequence: CASSNYGYTF. CDR3 in DNA: TGTGCCAGCAGCAACTATGGCTACACCTTC.

This clonotype was counted at least ten times. V gene TRBV4-1 combines with J gene TRBJ1-2, with D hard to call. V lost 0 bases to trimming and J lost 4 bases, with 18 bases between them. This CDR3 spans 17 amino acids. Germline-derived CDR1 and CDR2 are MGHRA and YSYEKL. The CDR3 DNA reads TGCGCCAGCAGCCAAGATGTCGGAACCCAAGGACGCTATGGCTACACCTTC. This translates into CASSQDVGTQGRYGYTF.

Points on this clonotype: Relative to the germline gene, one junction end is altered; a read error may explain this. This chain uses TRBV12-3 or TRBV12-4 with TRBJ1-2; possible D gene TRBD1, 5 bases. The CDR3 covers 14 residues. The CDR3 here is CTSSLVGHTGGCTF. The CDR3 DNA sequence: TGTACCAGCAGTCTGGTAGGACACACGGGAGGCTGCACCTTC.